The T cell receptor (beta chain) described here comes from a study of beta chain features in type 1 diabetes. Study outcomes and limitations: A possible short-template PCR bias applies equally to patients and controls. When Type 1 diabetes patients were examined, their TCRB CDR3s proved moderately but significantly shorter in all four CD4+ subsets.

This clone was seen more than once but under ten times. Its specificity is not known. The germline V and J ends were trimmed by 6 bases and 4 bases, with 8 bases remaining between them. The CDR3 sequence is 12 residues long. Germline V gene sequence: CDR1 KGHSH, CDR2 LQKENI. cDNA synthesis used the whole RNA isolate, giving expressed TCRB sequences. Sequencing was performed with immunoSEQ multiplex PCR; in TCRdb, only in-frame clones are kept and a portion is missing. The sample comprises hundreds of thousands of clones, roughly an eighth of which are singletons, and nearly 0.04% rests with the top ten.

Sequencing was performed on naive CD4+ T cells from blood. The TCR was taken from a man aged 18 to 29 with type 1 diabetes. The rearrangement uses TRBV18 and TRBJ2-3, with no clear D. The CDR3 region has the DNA TGTGCCAGCTCCGCCCTCCCAGATACGCAGTATTTT. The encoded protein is CASSALPDTQYF.